Below, 21 T cell receptor beta chains from the same sample are listed, as sequenced in a study of glioma-infiltrating T cells after dendritic cell vaccination (dated by TCRdb to 2016 to 2018). Libraries were made using the immunoSEQ multiplex PCR assay. Drawn from immuneACCESS, this table holds only the in-frame rearrangements with V and J called that TCRdb kept. Clones are partly lost; checked studies trace under half to an unresolved V gene and leave the rest unexplained. Here the sample has roughly 90,000 clones; about nine tenths occur a single time. The top ten hold approximately 14% of the sample. The sequences come from blood, collected before dendritic cell vaccination. The receptors were sampled from a human donor with glioblastoma.

The J gene is TRBJ2-3, the V gene TRBV9; 13 nucleotides line up with TRBD2. Losses at the gene ends were 3 bases for V and 4 bases for J; bases not matched to a gene: 5. Looked up from germline, CDR1 is SGDLS and CDR2 is YYNGEE. CDR3 length equals 16 residues. The CDR3 DNA sequence: TGTGCCAGCAGCGAGACTAGCGGGAGGAACTCAGATACGCAGTATTTT. Amino acids: CASSETSGRNSDTQYF.

The chain uses TRBV5-1 and TRBJ1-3; perhaps TRBD1 as D (5 bases). This CDR3 is 15 amino acids long. V dropped 1 base and J dropped 2 bases, with 10 bases sitting between them. Germline V gives CDR1 SGHRS, CDR2 YFSETQ. CDR3 DNA sequence: TGCGCCAGCAGCTTGAACGGGGGGGCTGGAAACACCATATATTTT. This codes for CASSLNGGAGNTIYF. Combining the CDR3 with reference TRBV5-1 and TRBJ1-3 gives the whole variable domain KAGVTQTPRYLIKTRGQQVTLSCSPISGHRSVSWYQQTPGQGLQFLFEYFSETQRNKGNFPGRFSGRQFSNSRSEMNVSTLELGDSALYLCASSLNGGAGNTIYFGEGSWLTVV.

This clone has only one observation. CDR3 sequence reads: CASSIAGLGQPQHF. In nucleotides, the CDR3 is TGTGCCAGTAGTATTGCCGGGTTAGGTCAGCCCCAGCATTTT. The chain has TRBV19 and TRBJ1-5; D unresolved. The length of the CDR3 is 14 residues. With 3 bases removed from V and 6 bases from J, the gap between germline ends came to 12 bases. Germline V gene lookup returns CDR1 LNHDA and CDR2 SQIVND (reference sequence).

This CDR3 reads CASSHGYEQYF. CDR3 in DNA: TGTGCCAGTAGTCACGGCTACGAGCAGTACTTC. The rearrangement joins TRBV19 to TRBJ2-7; D is unclear. This CDR3 contains 11 residues. V was pared by 5 bases and J by 3 bases, with 5 bases between. Germline CDR1 LNHDA, CDR2 SQIVND (reference sequence).

The V and J genes are TRBV6-6 and TRBJ2-5, with D possibly TRBD1 on 5 matching bases. V lost 6 bases and J 2 bases, leaving 16 bases between the germline ends. Germline CDR1 is MNHNY and CDR2 is SVGAGI (reference sequence). The CDR3 consists of 15 residues. The CDR3 is CASSPHRNTQETQYF. The CDR3, as DNA: TGTGCCAGCAGCCCACACAGGAACACACAAGAGACCCAGTACTTC.

The chain links TRBV27 to TRBJ2-1; D is ambiguous. The V end lost 8 bases, the J end lost 5 bases, and 13 bases lay between the germline ends. CDR1 is MNHEY and CDR2 is SMNVEV in the germline V gene (reference sequence). CDR3 length equals 13 residues. As DNA, the CDR3 is TGTGCCAGCCACCCCGACGGAGACAATGAGCAGTTCTTC. Translation gives CASHPDGDNEQFF.

The genes are TRBV7-6 and TRBJ1-1; 8 bases agree with TRBD1. From germline, CDR1 is SGHVS and CDR2 FNYEAQ. The CDR3 spans 16 residues. J lost 6 bases, V lost 3 bases, and 12 bases had no gene match. The CDR3 DNA sequence: TGTGCCAGCAGCTTTACTCCTTCAGGGGGCAATTCTGAAGCTTTCTTT. Translated, it gives CASSFTPSGGNSEAFF. Full variable domain (outside the CDR3, taken from reference TRBV7-6 and TRBJ1-1): GAGVSQSPRYKVTKRGQDVALRCDPISGHVSLYWYRQALGQGPEFLTYFNYEAQQDKSGLPNDRFSAERPEGSISTLTIQRTEQRDSAMYRCASSFTPSGGNSEAFFGQGTRLTVV.

The chain employs TRBV9 and TRBJ2-7; D perhaps matches TRBD2 (5 bases). V lost 0 bases, J lost 3 bases, and 10 bases lay in between. Germline V lookup: CDR1 SGDLS, CDR2 YYNGEE. The CDR3 loop spans 14 amino acids. The CDR3 bases are TGTGCCAGCAGCGTAGATGGCGAGGGCTACGAGCAGTACTTC. It codes for CASSVDGEGYEQYF.

The V call is TRBV11-2, the J call TRBJ1-1; D is possibly TRBD1 (5 bases). The CDR3 consists of 14 residues. Germline loops: CDR1 SGHAT, CDR2 FQNNGV. The V and J ends lost 5 bases and 4 bases respectively, with 14 bases between them. Here the CDR3 reads CASSPSWGGTEAFF. The DNA of the CDR3 is TGTGCCAGCAGCCCCTCCTGGGGGGGCACTGAAGCTTTCTTT.

The genes are TRBV11-3 and TRBJ2-7, with a weak D call TRBD2 (5 bases). CDR1 is SGHNT, CDR2 YENEEA, per germline. Trimming left V 5 bases short and J 3 bases short, with 14 bases between. The CDR3 spans 14 residues. The CDR3 bases are TGTGCCAGCAGCGTAACCGGGAATCACTACGAGCAGTACTTC. It yields the protein CASSVTGNHYEQYF.

This clone was seen a handful of times. V is TRBV4-3 and J is TRBJ1-4; tentative D call: TRBD1 (6 bases). This CDR3 comprises 16 residues. CDR1 LGHNA and CDR2 YSLEER come from the germline V gene. V lost 4 bases to trimming and J lost 8 bases, with 20 bases between them. The CDR3 nucleotides read TGCGCCAGCAGCCGCACCCAGGGGATGGGTCGGGAAAAACTGTTTTTT. Protein product: CASSRTQGMGREKLFF.

The chain employs TRBV30 and TRBJ2-4, with 7 positions matching TRBD1. J lost 3 bases, V lost 0 bases, and 14 bases had no gene match. The CDR3 is made up of 18 amino acids. Germline values: CDR1 GTSNPN, CDR2 SVGIG (reference sequence). Here the CDR3 reads CAWSVNRGDVRGKNIQYF. Written as DNA, the CDR3 is TGTGCCTGGAGTGTAAACAGGGGTGACGTTAGGGGCAAAAACATTCAGTACTTC.

The genes are TRBV28 and TRBJ2-1; weak D call: TRBD2 (5 bases). This CDR3 comprises 16 residues. With 7 bases removed from V and 6 bases from J, the gap between germline ends came to 22 bases. Germline CDR1 reads MDHEN; CDR2 reads SYDVKM. The CDR3 here is CASTPSGSLLSNEQFF. CDR3 DNA: TGTGCCAGCACCCCGTCGGGGTCCCTTTTGAGCAATGAGCAGTTCTTC.

The chain joins TRBV19 to TRBJ2-5; 7 bases line up with TRBD2. This CDR3 is 14 amino acids long. The ends lost 4 bases at V and 2 bases at J; junction bases unmatched: 4. Germline CDR1 LNHDA, CDR2 SQIVND (reference sequence). In nucleotides, the CDR3 is TGTGCCAGTAGTACCCGGGACTATCAAGAGACCCAGTACTTC. Translation: CASSTRDYQETQYF.

This chain connects TRBV18 to TRBJ1-4; D gene ambiguous. The V gene's germline CDR1 is KGHSH and CDR2 LQKENI. The CDR3 spans 14 residues. V was clipped by 1 base and J by 7 bases, with 10 bases between them. CDR3 sequence reads: CASSPQGDREKLFF. CDR3 nucleotides: TGTGCCAGCTCACCACAGGGAGACCGTGAAAAACTGTTTTTT. Variable domain in full (rest from reference TRBV18 and TRBJ1-4): NAGVMQNPRHLVRRRGQEARLRCSPMKGHSHVYWYRQLPEEGLKFMVYLQKENIIDESGMPKERFSAEFPKEGPSILRIQQVVRGDSAAYFCASSPQGDREKLFFGSGTQLSVL.

The chain couples TRBV27 to TRBJ2-7; 13 bases are a match to TRBD2. This CDR3 is built from 15 residues. Germline-derived CDR1 and CDR2 are MNHEY and SMNVEV (reference sequence). Trimming at V came to 5 bases and at J to 4 bases, leaving 5 bases not matched to a gene. DNA of the CDR3: TGTGCCAGCAGTCCAGGGACTAGCGGGATGTACGAGCAGTACTTC. Translated: CASSPGTSGMYEQYF.

The V and J genes are TRBV30 and TRBJ1-2; the D is unclear. CDR3 length equals 12 residues. V dropped 0 bases and J dropped 5 bases, with 7 bases sitting between them. The germline V gene encodes CDR1 GTSNPN and CDR2 SVGIG (reference sequence). As DNA, the CDR3 is TGTGCCTGGAGTGTATCCGGGTATGGCTACACCTTC. It specifies CAWSVSGYGYTF.

The CDR3 sequence is CASSPVEETYEQYF. For the CDR3, the DNA is TGTGCCAGCTCACCAGTAGAGGAAACCTACGAGCAGTACTTC. J is TRBJ2-7 and V is TRBV18; D unresolved. The CDR3 has 14 amino acids. With 2 bases removed from V and 2 bases from J, the gap between germline ends came to 10 bases. Germline lookup yields CDR1 KGHSH and CDR2 LQKENI.

This clone is a singleton in its sample. The rearrangement links TRBV5-1 to TRBJ1-5; D is unresolved. Germline values: CDR1 SGHRS, CDR2 YFSETQ. V lost 3 bases and J 0 bases, leaving 4 bases between the germline ends. The CDR3 covers 13 residues. This chain's CDR3 is CASSSYSNQPQHF. CDR3 bases: TGCGCCAGCAGCTCGTATAGCAATCAGCCCCAGCATTTT.

V usage is TRBV4-1 and J usage is TRBJ1-3, with D uncertain. CDR1 is MGHRA, CDR2 YSYEKL, per germline. This CDR3 is built from 14 residues. V was cut by 2 bases and J by 3 bases, with 8 bases left in between. CDR3 protein: CASSQLRGGNTIYF. The CDR3 region has the DNA TGCGCCAGCAGCCAACTAAGAGGTGGAAACACCATATATTTT.

A single count supports this clone. The V gene is TRBV19, the J gene TRBJ1-5; D is unclear. The CDR3 totals 14 residues. Germline V gene data show CDR1 as LNHDA and CDR2 as SQIVND (reference sequence). Trimming took 4 bases from V and 3 from J, leaving 10 bases between them. The CDR3 is CASSKIEVNQPQHF. Written as DNA, the CDR3 is TGTGCCAGTAGTAAGATTGAGGTCAATCAGCCCCAGCATTTT.